This T cell receptor beta chain was found in a study of T cell repertoires in cytomegalovirus infection. Overall study: TCR beta signatures that were public indicated CMV infection and matching HLA type. Regarding the study as a whole: Dominating the ex vivo response were TCR beta clonotypes that were CMV-specific and HLA-C-restricted.

TCRdb redid the calling of the reads with MiXCR, one entry per CDR3 protein. The top ten hold roughly 11% of the sample, which has 150,000 to 190,000 distinct CDR3 sequences, roughly a quarter seen once. The CDR3 length is 12 residues. Germline V gene sequence: CDR1 SGHTA, CDR2 FQGNSA. V lost 3 bases and J lost 4, with 5 bases in between. Many counts were recorded for this clonotype. The antigen remains unidentified. The chain has TRBV7-2 and TRBJ2-3, with D maybe TRBD2 (5 bases). The clonotype was recovered from a human donor in good health (CMV status not recorded). Some clones in this sample may be carry-over from other donors' samples. Sequencing was performed on PBMCs. The CDR3 bases are TGTGCCAGCAGCTTGCGGGCAGATACGCAGTATTTT. This sequence encodes CASSLRADTQYF.